Below, 2 T cell receptor beta chains from the same sample are listed, as sequenced in a study of T-cell memory formation after mild COVID-19. One entry per CDR3 protein, called by TCRdb with MiXCR from the 5' RACE reads. In the table there are fewer than 350,000 distinct CDR3 sequences, less than 9.5% of which are singletons. Material for sequencing was PBMCs or a T cell subset sorted from them (not recorded which). Source of these receptors: a man between 18 and 29 years old who had mild COVID-19 (a few samples of this study predate the infection). Cell type and time point are not known.

This clonotype has just a few counts. V and J are TRBV11-3 and TRBJ2-3; 8 bases line up with TRBD2. CDR3 size: 16 residues. CDR1 is SGHNT and CDR2 is YENEEA in the germline V gene. J was trimmed by 1 base and V by 5 bases; bases with no gene match: 8. CDR3 in amino acids: CASSTPRGGGTDTQYF. CDR3 DNA sequence: TGTGCCAGCAGCACTCCCCGGGGGGGCGGCACAGATACGCAGTATTTT.

The gene calls are TRBV29-1 and TRBJ1-5, with TRBD1 as a possible D gene (5 bases). Looked up from germline, CDR1 is SQVTM and CDR2 is ANQGSEA. V was clipped by 2 bases and J by 5 bases, with 10 bases between them. The CDR3 is made up of 13 amino acids. The CDR3: CSVEMGGDQPQHF. In DNA form, the CDR3 reads TGCAGCGTTGAAATGGGGGGTGATCAGCCCCAGCATTTT.